The 23 T cell receptor beta chains listed next were all sequenced from one sample in a study of blood T cell repertoires in COVID-19. Libraries were prepared by immunoSEQ multiplex PCR; TCRdb keeps only in-frame clonotypes and omits some of them. The sample contains around 230,000 clones, around four fifths of which appear only once. The material sequenced was PBMCs or T cells enriched from blood (not recorded which). The receptors stem from a man aged 35 to 55 who had recovered from COVID-19.

The chain has TRBV7-8 and TRBJ2-2, with D unclear. This CDR3 contains 13 residues. Germline-derived CDR1 and CDR2 are SGHVS and FQNEAQ. Trimming took 2 bases from V and 7 from J, leaving 8 bases between them. CDR3 nucleotides: TGTGCCAGCAGCTTACGATCGGTCGGGGAGCTGTTTTTT. Translating gives CASSLRSVGELFF.

The gene calls are TRBV7-2 and TRBJ2-7; 8 bases map to TRBD1. CDR3 length equals 15 residues. CDR1 and CDR2 from the germline V gene are SGHTA and FQGNSA. With 3 bases clipped from V and 4 bases from J, the junction kept 8 bases outside the gene matches. The CDR3 DNA follows: TGTGCCAGCAGCTTGCAGGGGGCGCCGGGGTACGAGCAGTACTTC. Its protein is CASSLQGAPGYEQYF.

V and J are TRBV5-5 and TRBJ2-1, with a tentative D call TRBD1 (5 bases). The V gene's germline CDR1 is SGHKS and CDR2 YYEKEE (reference sequence). The V and J ends lost 4 bases and 6 bases respectively, with 14 bases between them. The CDR3 contains 14 residues. The CDR3 reads CASSPILQANEQFF. CDR3 nucleotide sequence: TGTGCCAGCAGCCCGATTTTACAGGCCAATGAGCAGTTCTTC. The full variable domain, rest sourced from reference TRBV5-5 and TRBJ2-1, is DAGVTQSPTHLIKTRGQQVTLRCSPISGHKSVSWYQQVLGQGPQFIFQYYEKEERGRGNFPDRFSARQFPNYSSELNVNALLLGDSALYLCASSPILQANEQFFGPGTRLTVL.

J is TRBJ2-7 and V is TRBV7-6, with TRBD2 matching 8 bases. V gave up 5 bases and J gave up 2 bases; unmatched junction bases: 8. CDR1 is SGHVS, CDR2 FNYEAQ, per germline. The CDR3 totals 15 residues. CDR3 bases: TGTGCCAGCAGCCCGGGAGGGGCGAGGACCTACGAGCAGTACTTC. Protein: CASSPGGARTYEQYF.

This clone has a handful of counts. The chain has TRBV6-2 or TRBV6-3 and TRBJ2-7; 11 nucleotides line up with TRBD1. After removal of 0 bases from V and 5 bases from J, the junction contained 6 bases not matched to a gene. This CDR3 region has 16 residues. CDR1 is MNHEY, CDR2 SVGEGT, per germline. The DNA for the CDR3 is TGTGCCAGCAGTTACTCGTACGGACAGGGGGCCGACGAGCAGTACTTC. Translating it yields CASSYSYGQGADEQYF.

The gene calls are TRBV27 and TRBJ1-6; TRBD1 is a possible D gene (6 bases). This CDR3 region has 12 residues. Germline CDR1 and CDR2: MNHEY and SMNVEV (reference sequence). The V end was cut by 6 bases, the J end by 17 bases, with 17 bases between. For the CDR3, the DNA is TGTGCCAGCAGCGAAACCAGGGGAGTCATCCACTTT. Translated, it gives CASSETRGVIHF.

The V and J genes are TRBV7-9 and TRBJ2-5; a possible D gene is TRBD2 (6 bases). Germline values: CDR1 SEHNR, CDR2 FQNEAQ (reference sequence). CDR3 length equals 13 residues. The germline V and J ends were trimmed by 3 bases and 5 bases, with 10 bases remaining between them. This CDR3 reads CASSFGGRETQYF. DNA of the CDR3: TGTGCCAGCAGCTTCGGGGGACGGGAGACCCAGTACTTC.

The chain employs TRBV15 and TRBJ2-1; 9 nucleotides line up with TRBD2. Germline V gives CDR1 LNHNV, CDR2 YYDKDF (reference sequence). CDR3 size: 17 residues. J was trimmed by 8 bases and V by 3 bases; bases with no gene match: 14. The CDR3 here is CATSSLPRRGGRDEQFF. In DNA form, the CDR3 reads TGTGCCACCAGCAGTCTCCCGCGGCGGGGGGGCCGGGATGAGCAGTTCTTC.

V is TRBV30 and J is TRBJ2-1, with TRBD2 matching 7 bases. CDR1 and CDR2 from the germline V gene are GTSNPN and SVGIG (reference sequence). CDR3 length: 16 amino acids. Unmatched junction bases numbered 7, after V lost 2 bases and J lost 0 bases. CDR3 coding DNA: TGTGCCTGGAGTTTTCCACGCGGGGGCTCCTACAATGAGCAGTTCTTC. Its protein is CAWSFPRGGSYNEQFF.

This clone was seen only a few times. The V gene is TRBV18, the J gene TRBJ1-4; maybe TRBD1 (6 bases). Trimming took off 1 base at V and 0 bases at J, with 6 bases between the two ends. Germline V lookup: CDR1 KGHSH, CDR2 LQKENI. This CDR3 has 15 amino acids. In nucleotides, the CDR3 is TGTGCCAGCTCACCACGGACAGCAACTAATGAAAAACTGTTTTTT. Amino acids: CASSPRTATNEKLFF.

Turning to this clone: Relative to the germline gene, one junction end is altered; a read error may explain this. The chain carries TRBV7-3 and TRBJ1-1; D uncertain. This CDR3 has 14 amino acids. Germline V gene lookup returns CDR1 SGHTA and CDR2 FQGTGA. Here the CDR3 reads CASSLMGRNAEAFF. DNA of the CDR3: TGTGCCAGCAGCTTAATGGGCAGGAACGCTGAAGCTTTCTTT.

This sequence joins TRBV27 and TRBJ2-7, with D possibly being TRBD1 (6 bases). From germline, CDR1 is MNHEY and CDR2 SMNVEV (reference sequence). Trimming pared 6 bases from V and 2 bases from J, leaving 11 bases between. The CDR3 loop spans 13 amino acids. CDR3 in DNA: TGTGCCAGCAGCACCAGGGGCGCCTACGAGCAGTACTTC. Its protein is CASSTRGAYEQYF.

This clone was observed a handful of times. This rearrangement joins TRBV2 to TRBJ1-5; perhaps TRBD1 as D (5 bases). The CDR3 spans 14 residues. From germline, CDR1 is SNHLY and CDR2 FYNNEI. Trimming stripped 5 bases from V and 0 bases from J, with 8 bases between. The chain's CDR3 is CASSRTTSNQPQHF. CDR3 coding DNA: TGTGCCAGCAGTCGGACAACTAGCAATCAGCCCCAGCATTTT. Full variable domain (missing parts from reference TRBV2 and TRBJ1-5): EPEVTQTPSHQVTQMGQEVILRCVPISNHLYFYWYRQILGQKVEFLVSFYNNEISEKSEIFDDQFSVERPDGSNFTLKIRSTKLEDSAMYFCASSRTTSNQPQHFGDGTRLSIL.

This clone was counted only a few times. This rearrangement joins TRBV29-1 to TRBJ2-7, with 11 bases lining up with TRBD2. Trimming took 4 bases from V and 7 from J; bases not matched to a gene: 9. The germline V gene encodes CDR1 SQVTM and CDR2 ANQGSEA. There are 14 residues in the CDR3. The CDR3 coding sequence is TGCAGCGTTGGAGATATAGCGGGAGGGTTGGAGCAGTACTTC. Encoded protein: CSVGDIAGGLEQYF.

This clone was observed once. The J gene is TRBJ2-3, the V gene TRBV19, with 8 nucleotides matching TRBD1. V dropped 3 bases and J dropped 4; count of bases not matched to a gene: 12. The CDR3 contains 17 residues. Germline V gene data show CDR1 as LNHDA and CDR2 as SQIVND (reference sequence). The CDR3 reads CASSIFGRTGRPDTQYF. The CDR3 DNA follows: TGTGCCAGTAGTATCTTCGGTAGGACAGGGAGGCCAGATACGCAGTATTTT.

The chain recombines TRBV7-2 with TRBJ1-2; 10 nucleotides agree with TRBD1. The trim removed 5 bases at V and 1 base at J, leaving 10 bases unmatched. Per the germline V gene, CDR1 is SGHTA and CDR2 is FQGNSA. The CDR3 is 17 amino acids. The CDR3 is CASSPRTGGVLNYGYTF. The CDR3 coding sequence is TGTGCCAGCAGCCCTCGGACAGGGGGTGTCCTTAACTATGGCTACACCTTC.

V is TRBV11-2 and J is TRBJ2-3; D remains unclear. The germline V and J ends were trimmed by 0 bases and 6 bases, with 7 bases remaining between them. Germline CDR1 and CDR2: SGHAT and FQNNGV. The CDR3 is 13 amino acids. This CDR3 reads CASSLDREDTQYF. In DNA, the CDR3 is TGTGCCAGCAGCTTAGATCGCGAGGATACGCAGTATTTT.

With respect to this clone: A junction boundary mismatches the germline segment, possibly from a read error. V gene TRBV2 combines with J gene TRBJ2-7; no clear D. The CDR3 totals 12 residues. Germline lookup yields CDR1 SNHLY and CDR2 FYNNEI. Here the CDR3 reads CASSGNWAPAFF. The CDR3 coding sequence is TGTGCCAGCAGTGGAAACTGGGCGCCCGCCTTCTTC.

This clone was detected once. V and J are TRBV2 and TRBJ1-5; 8 positions match TRBD1. CDR1 is SNHLY, CDR2 FYNNEI, per germline. After removal of 4 bases from V and 4 bases from J, the junction contained 3 bases not matched to a gene. The CDR3 covers 14 residues. The DNA for the CDR3 is TGTGCCAGCAGTGGTGGGACAGGTAATCAGCCCCAGCATTTT. This codes for CASSGGTGNQPQHF.

There are a few counts of this clone. This CDR3 is also generated by other DNA sequences in the sample. The chain links TRBV28 to TRBJ2-7; D is perhaps TRBD1 (6 bases). The CDR3 length is 12 residues. Germline CDR1 and CDR2: MDHEN and SYDVKM. Trimming removed 5 bases from V and 4 bases from J, with 9 bases in between. CDR3 sequence (DNA): TGTGCCAGCAGTAGAGGACAGTACGAGCAGTACTTC. Translation: CASSRGQYEQYF.

The chain has TRBV5-4 and TRBJ2-1; 9 bases are a match to TRBD2. CDR1 and CDR2 from the germline V gene are SGHNT and YYREEE (reference sequence). The V and J ends lost 4 bases and 5 bases, in that order; junction bases with no gene match: 4. The CDR3 runs 14 residues. CDR3 region: CASSMTSGNNEQFF. The DNA for the CDR3 is TGTGCCAGCAGCATGACTAGCGGAAACAATGAGCAGTTCTTC. Supplemented by reference TRBV5-4 and TRBJ2-1, the full variable domain reads ETGVTQSPTHLIKTRGQQVTLRCSSQSGHNTVSWYQQALGQGPQFIFQYYREEENGRGNFPPRFSGLQFPNYSSELNVNALELDDSALYLCASSMTSGNNEQFFGPGTRLTVL.

The chain carries TRBV5-5 and TRBJ1-2; 8 nucleotides align to TRBD1. J gave up 6 bases and V 1 base, and 5 bases lay outside the gene matches. The CDR3 sequence is 14 residues long. Looked up from germline, CDR1 is SGHKS and CDR2 is YYEKEE (reference sequence). The DNA for the CDR3 is TGTGCCAGCAGCTTGACAGGGGGTGGGCATGGCTACACCTTC. Translation: CASSLTGGGHGYTF.

This chain connects TRBV18 to TRBJ1-1; D might be TRBD1 (6 bases). The germline V gene encodes CDR1 KGHSH and CDR2 LQKENI. V was cut by 5 bases and J by 0 bases, with 10 bases left in between. The CDR3 has 14 residues. The CDR3 here is CASSADSMNTEAFF. CDR3 bases: TGTGCCAGCTCAGCGGACAGCATGAACACTGAAGCTTTCTTT.